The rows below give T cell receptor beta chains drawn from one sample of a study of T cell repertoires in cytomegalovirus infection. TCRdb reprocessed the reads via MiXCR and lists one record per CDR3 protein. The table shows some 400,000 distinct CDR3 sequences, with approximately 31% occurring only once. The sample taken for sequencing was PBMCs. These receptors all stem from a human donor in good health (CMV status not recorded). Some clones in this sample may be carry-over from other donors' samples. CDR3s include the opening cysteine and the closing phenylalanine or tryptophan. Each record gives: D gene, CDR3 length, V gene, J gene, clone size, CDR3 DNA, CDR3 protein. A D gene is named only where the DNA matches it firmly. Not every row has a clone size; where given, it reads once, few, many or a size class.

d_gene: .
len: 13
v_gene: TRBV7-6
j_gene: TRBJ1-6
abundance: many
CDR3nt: TGTGCCAGCAGCTCCACGGGGAATTCACCCCTCCACTTT
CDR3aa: CASSSTGNSPLHF

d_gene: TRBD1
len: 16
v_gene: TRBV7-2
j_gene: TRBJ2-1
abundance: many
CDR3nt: TGTGCCAGCAGCTTAATGGTGGCCAGGGGGATCAATGAGCAGTTCTTC
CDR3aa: CASSLMVARGINEQFF

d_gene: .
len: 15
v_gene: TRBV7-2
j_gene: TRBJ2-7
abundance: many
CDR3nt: TGTGCCAGCAGCAACCGGGACTTAAGCTCCTACGAGCAGTACTTC
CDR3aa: CASSNRDLSSYEQYF

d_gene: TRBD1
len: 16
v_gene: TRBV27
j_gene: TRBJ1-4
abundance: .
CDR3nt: TGTGCCAGCAGTTCACGACAGGGGATGGGTAATGAAAAACTGTTTTTT
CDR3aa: CASSSRQGMGNEKLFF

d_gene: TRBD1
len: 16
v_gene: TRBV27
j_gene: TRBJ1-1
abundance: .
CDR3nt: TGTGCCAGCAGTTTTTTGGGACAGACCCTGAACACTGAAGCTTTCTTT
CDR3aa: CASSFLGQTLNTEAFF

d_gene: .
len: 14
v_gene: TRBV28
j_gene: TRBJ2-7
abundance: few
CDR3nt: TGTGCCAGCAGGTCGGGTTTAAAGTCCTACGAGCAGTACTTC
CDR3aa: CASRSGLKSYEQYF

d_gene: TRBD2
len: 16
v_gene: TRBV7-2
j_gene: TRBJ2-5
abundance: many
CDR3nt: TGTGCCAGCAGCGGCAAGGGACTAGCGGGGGGAGAGACCCAGTACTTC
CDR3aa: CASSGKGLAGGETQYF

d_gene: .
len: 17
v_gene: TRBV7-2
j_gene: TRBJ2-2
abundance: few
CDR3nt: TGTGCCAGCAGCTTAGTCGCCCAGACAGGGAACACCGGGGAGCTGTTTTTT
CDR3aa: CASSLVAQTGNTGELFF

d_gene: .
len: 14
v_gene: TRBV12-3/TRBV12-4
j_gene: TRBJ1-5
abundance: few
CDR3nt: TGTGCCAGCAGTTTGGGACACTACAATCAGCCCCAGCATTTT
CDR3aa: CASSLGHYNQPQHF

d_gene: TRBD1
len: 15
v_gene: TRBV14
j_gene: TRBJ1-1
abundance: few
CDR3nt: TGTGCCAGCAGCCAAACCCTCAGGGGGAAGGCTGAAGCTTTCTTT
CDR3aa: CASSQTLRGKAEAFF

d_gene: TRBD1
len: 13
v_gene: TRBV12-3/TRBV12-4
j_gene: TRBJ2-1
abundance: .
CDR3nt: TGTGCCAGCAGTTTAGGACCCGGGACAGGGCAGTTCTTC
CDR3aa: CASSLGPGTGQFF

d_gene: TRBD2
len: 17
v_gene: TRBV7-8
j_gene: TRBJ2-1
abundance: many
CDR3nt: TGTGCCAGCAGCTTAGCGCTGGCTAGCGGGGGGGCCAATGAGCAGTTCTTC
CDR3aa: CASSLALASGGANEQFF

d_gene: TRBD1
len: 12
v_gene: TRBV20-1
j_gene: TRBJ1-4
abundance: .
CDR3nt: TGCAGTGCCGGACAGGGTGGTGAAAAACTGTTTTTT
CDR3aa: CSAGQGGEKLFF

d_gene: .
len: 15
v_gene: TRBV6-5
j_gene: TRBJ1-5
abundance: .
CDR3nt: TGTGCCAGCAGTTCGTTACAGGGATTTAGTCAGCCCCAGCATTTT
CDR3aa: CASSSLQGFSQPQHF

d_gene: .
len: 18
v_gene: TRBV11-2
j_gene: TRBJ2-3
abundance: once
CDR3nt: TGTGCCAGCAGTCGGCAAGCGGGCCTCACCGGCCCCACAGATACGCAGTATTTT
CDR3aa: CASSRQAGLTGPTDTQYF

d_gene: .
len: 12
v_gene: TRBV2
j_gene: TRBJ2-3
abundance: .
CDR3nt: TGTGCCAGCAGAGGAGGGGTAGATACGCAGTATTTT
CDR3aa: CASRGGVDTQYF

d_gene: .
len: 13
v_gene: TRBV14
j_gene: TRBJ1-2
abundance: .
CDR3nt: TGTGCCAGCAGCCTCGAGCTAGGGACCGGCTACACCTTC
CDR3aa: CASSLELGTGYTF

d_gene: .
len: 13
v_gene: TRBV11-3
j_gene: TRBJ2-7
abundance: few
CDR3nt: TGTGCCAGCAAAACCGGGGCAGCCTACGAGCAGTACTTC
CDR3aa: CASKTGAAYEQYF

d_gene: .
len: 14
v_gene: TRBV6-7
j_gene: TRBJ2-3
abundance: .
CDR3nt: TGTGCCACGTCCCGGGGGGCGTGCACAGATACGCAGTATTTT
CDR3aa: CATSRGACTDTQYF

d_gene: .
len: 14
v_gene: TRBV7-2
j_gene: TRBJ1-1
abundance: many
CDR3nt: TGTGCCAGCAGCTTAACCAGGTTGGGGACTGAAGCTTTCTTT
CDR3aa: CASSLTRLGTEAFF

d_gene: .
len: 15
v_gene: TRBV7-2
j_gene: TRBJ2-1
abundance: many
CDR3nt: TGTGCCAGCAGCGCCCCCGGACCCGGGACGGCTGAGCAGTTCTTC
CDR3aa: CASSAPGPGTAEQFF

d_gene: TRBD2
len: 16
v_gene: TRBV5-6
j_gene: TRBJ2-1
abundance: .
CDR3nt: TGTGCCAGCAGCTTTTCACTAGCGGATACCTACAATGAGCAGTTCTTC
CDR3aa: CASSFSLADTYNEQFF

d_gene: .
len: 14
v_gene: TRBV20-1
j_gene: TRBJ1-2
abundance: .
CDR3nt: TGCAGTGCTACCTCGCCAGGGGCTAGATATGGCTACACCTTC
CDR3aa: CSATSPGARYGYTF

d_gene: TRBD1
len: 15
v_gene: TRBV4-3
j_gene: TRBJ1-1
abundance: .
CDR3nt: TGCGCCAGCAGCCAAGGAGACAGGGCAAGCACTGAAGCTTTCTTT
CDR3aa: CASSQGDRASTEAFF

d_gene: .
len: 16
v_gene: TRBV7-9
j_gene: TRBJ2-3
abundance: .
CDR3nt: TGTGCCAGCAGCTCCCGGGACGGTCTTATCTTGGATACGCAGTATTTT
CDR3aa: CASSSRDGLILDTQYF

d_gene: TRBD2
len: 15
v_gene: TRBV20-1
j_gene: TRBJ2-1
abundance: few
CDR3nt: TGCAGTGCTAGATCTACTAGCGGGGATAACAATGAGCAGTTCTTC
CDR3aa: CSARSTSGDNNEQFF

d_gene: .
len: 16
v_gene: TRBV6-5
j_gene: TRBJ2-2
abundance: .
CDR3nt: TGTGCCAGCAGTTACTCTAGGAGGGGCGCGACCGGGGAGCTGTTTTTT
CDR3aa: CASSYSRRGATGELFF

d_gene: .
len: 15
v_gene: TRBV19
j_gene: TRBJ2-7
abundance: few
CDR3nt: TGTGCCAGTAGTAGCGACACCCGTCCGGCAAGCGAGCAGTACTTC
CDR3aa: CASSSDTRPASEQYF

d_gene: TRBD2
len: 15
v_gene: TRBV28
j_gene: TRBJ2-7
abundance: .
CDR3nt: TGTGCCAGCAGTTTCGGGGGGACGGGGGGCTACGAGCAGTACTTC
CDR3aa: CASSFGGTGGYEQYF

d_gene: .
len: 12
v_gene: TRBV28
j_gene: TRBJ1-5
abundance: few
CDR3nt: TGTGCCAGCAGTTTAGGAATGCGGCCCCAGCATTTT
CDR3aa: CASSLGMRPQHF

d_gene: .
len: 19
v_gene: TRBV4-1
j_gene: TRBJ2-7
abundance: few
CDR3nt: TGTGCCAGCAGCCAAGATTTGGGGGTGCGACGGGTAGTGTCCTACGAGCAGTACTTC
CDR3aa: CASSQDLGVRRVVSYEQYF

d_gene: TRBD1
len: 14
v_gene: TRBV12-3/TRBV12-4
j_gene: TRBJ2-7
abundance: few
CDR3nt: TGTGCCAGCAGTGACCAGGCAGGGGGCTACGAGCAGTACTTC
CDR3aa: CASSDQAGGYEQYF

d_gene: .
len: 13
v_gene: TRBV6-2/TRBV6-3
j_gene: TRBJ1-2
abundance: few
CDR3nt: TGTGCCAGCAGTCAGACGGCAAACTATGGCTACACCTTC
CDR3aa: CASSQTANYGYTF

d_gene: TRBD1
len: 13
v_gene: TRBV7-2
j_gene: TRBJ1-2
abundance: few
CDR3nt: TGTGCCAGCAGCCCACCCGGGACAGATGGCTACACCTTC
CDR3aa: CASSPPGTDGYTF

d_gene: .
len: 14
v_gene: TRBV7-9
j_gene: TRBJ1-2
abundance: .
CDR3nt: TGTGCCAGCTTCGGTGCCGGGACGGGATATGGCTACACCTTC
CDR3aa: CASFGAGTGYGYTF

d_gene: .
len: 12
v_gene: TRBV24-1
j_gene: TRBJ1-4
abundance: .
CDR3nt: TGTGCCACCAGTGAGAGAGGAGAAAAACTGTTTTTT
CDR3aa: CATSERGEKLFF